Listed here are 25 T cell receptor beta chains from one sample, sequenced in a study of T cells in Graves' hyperthyroidism and ophthalmopathy (dated by TCRdb to the late 2010s). Library preparation used multiplex PCR. Data came from an Illumina HiSeq 2000. Amplification of TCR beta CDR3 regions was carried out from RNA transcripts. The TCR CDR3 was subjected to a first round of RT-PCR using the HTBI primer set and the Qiagen OneStep RT-PCR kit. TCRdb reran the public reads through fastp at Q25 and MiXCR, keeping productive beta chains. Each entry merges the rows of one CDR3 protein and shows their most common DNA and genes. For this sample there are 300,000 to 400,000 distinct CDR3 sequences; roughly 15% appear just once. Jointly, the top ten make up 15% to 20% of the sample. The sequenced sample consisted of blood. The receptor set was obtained from a young woman with Graves' ophthalmopathy.

This clonotype was counted many times. The rearrangement links TRBV24-1 to TRBJ1-1, with a weak D call TRBD1 (5 bases). This CDR3 spans 14 amino acids. V dropped 4 bases and J dropped 3 bases, with 11 bases sitting between them. In germline, CDR1 is KGHDR, CDR2 SFDVKD. This CDR3 reads CATSDPRGDTEAFF. The CDR3 DNA sequence: TGTGCCACCAGTGACCCCCGGGGGGACACTGAAGCTTTCTTT.

This clonotype was seen repeatedly, ten times or more. This chain links TRBV7-6 with TRBJ1-5; D might be TRBD1 (5 bases). This CDR3 has 12 residues. Germline values: CDR1 SGHVS, CDR2 FNYEAQ. V was pared by 5 bases and J by 7 bases, with 9 bases between. DNA of the CDR3: TGTGCCAGCAGCGGGGGAGGGCAGCCCCAGCATTTT. Encoded protein: CASSGGGQPQHF.

This clonotype was seen more than once but under ten times. This chain connects TRBV19 to TRBJ2-5; D gene unclear. The CDR3 length is 13 residues. The V and J ends lost 6 bases and 4 bases respectively, with 12 bases between them. Germline-derived CDR1 and CDR2 are LNHDA and SQIVND (reference sequence). The CDR3: CASSVMARETQYF. CDR3 DNA sequence: TGTGCCAGTAGCGTGATGGCCCGAGAGACCCAGTACTTC.

The sample holds many counts of this clonotype. V is TRBV2 and J is TRBJ2-1, with D possibly matching TRBD1 (6 bases). CDR3 length equals 15 residues. Trimming cost V 5 bases and J 1 base, with 12 bases left between them. CDR1 and CDR2 (germline): SNHLY, FYNNEI. The CDR3 loop reads CASSKRQVSYNEQFF. CDR3 bases: TGTGCCAGCAGTAAACGACAGGTATCCTACAATGAGCAGTTCTTC.

This chain connects TRBV20-1 to TRBJ1-4; TRBD1 aligns across 10 bases. With 5 bases clipped from V and 9 bases from J, the junction kept 9 bases outside the gene matches. From germline, CDR1 is DFQATT and CDR2 SNEGSKA (reference sequence). The CDR3 has 14 residues. This CDR3 reads CSAGDRGLFQKLFF. The CDR3 DNA sequence: TGCAGTGCTGGTGACAGGGGGCTTTTTCAAAAACTGTTTTTT.

In its sample, this clonotype was seen many times. The V gene is TRBV3-1, the J gene TRBJ1-2, with D perhaps TRBD1 (5 bases). Germline V gives CDR1 LGHDT, CDR2 YNNKEL (reference sequence). The CDR3 has 15 amino acids. Between the trimmed V and J ends, which lost 0 bases and 2 bases, there was a span of 10 bases. CDR3 loop: CASSQDPRQNYGYTF. The CDR3 DNA reads as TGTGCCAGCAGCCAAGACCCCCGACAGAACTATGGCTACACCTTC.

CDR3 region: CASSVDLGRETQYF. Written as DNA, the CDR3 is TGTGCCAGCAGCGTAGATCTGGGCCGAGAGACCCAGTACTTC. The chain uses TRBV9 and TRBJ2-5; D remains unclear. Germline assignment: CDR1 SGDLS and CDR2 YYNGEE. Trimming took 0 bases from V and 4 from J, leaving 10 bases between them. CDR3 length equals 14 residues.

In this sample, this clonotype turned up many times. A much larger clone differs by one base, so this may be a read error. The rearrangement links TRBV2 to TRBJ2-7, with 8 bases identical to TRBD1. The CDR3 sequence is 14 residues long. From germline, CDR1 is SNHLY and CDR2 FYNNEI. V was pared by 2 bases and J by 7 bases, with 7 bases of the junction left unmatched. Here the CDR3 reads CASSERQGTGEQYF. The CDR3 DNA is TGTGCCAGCAGTGAAAGACAGGGGACGGGGGAGCAGTACTTC.

This clonotype came up many times. CDR3 DNA sequence: TGTGCCAGCTCACCACTTGCTCATACCAGCTCTGGGGCCAACGTCCTGACTTTC. It codes for CASSPLAHTSSGANVLTF. The chain is built from TRBV18 and TRBJ2-6; D unclear. Deletions cut 1 base from V and 0 bases from J, with 13 bases between. This CDR3 contains 18 residues. CDR1 and CDR2 (germline): KGHSH, LQKENI.

There are many counts of this clonotype. The V gene is TRBV28, the J gene TRBJ2-7; 7 bases are shared with TRBD1. Germline CDR1 MDHEN, CDR2 SYDVKM. The ends lost 5 bases at V and 4 bases at J; junction bases unmatched: 11. The CDR3 has 15 residues. The DNA of the CDR3 is TGTGCCAGCAGTCCGGACCCGGGACAGTTGTACGAGCAGTACTTC. This codes for CASSPDPGQLYEQYF.

The V gene is TRBV4-1, the J gene TRBJ2-7; 9 nucleotides agree with TRBD2. Germline assignment: CDR1 MGHRA and CDR2 YSYEKL. CDR3 size: 14 residues. Trimming cost V 5 bases and J 1 base; bases outside gene matches: 3. As DNA, the CDR3 is TGCGCCAGCAGCAAGCGGGGGGATTCCTACGAGCAGTACTTC. Protein product: CASSKRGDSYEQYF.

Concerning this clonotype: This sequence may be a read error, since a much larger clone differs from it by one base. The chain joins TRBV2 to TRBJ2-5, with D perhaps being TRBD1 or TRBD2 (5 bases each). Germline V gives CDR1 SNHLY, CDR2 FYNNEI. There are 14 residues in the CDR3. V was trimmed by 7 bases and J by 4 bases, leaving 16 bases between them. CDR3 bases: TGTGCCAGCAAAGGGGACCCCGTTGGAGAGACCCAGTACTTC. This sequence encodes CASKGDPVGETQYF.

The chain links TRBV12-5 to TRBJ2-5; D is possibly TRBD1 (6 bases). The V gene's germline CDR1 is LGHNT and CDR2 FRNRAP. Trimming left V 4 bases short and J 1 base short, with 7 bases between. This CDR3 contains 13 residues. CDR3 coding DNA: TGTGCTAGTGGTTGGGACATCCAAGAGACCCAGTACTTC. Translating it yields CASGWDIQETQYF. The full variable domain, its missing parts supplied by reference TRBV12-5 and TRBJ2-5, is DARVTQTPRHKVTEMGQEVTMRCQPILGHNTVFWYRQTMMQGLELLAYFRNRAPLDDSGMPKDRFSAEMPDATLATLKIQPSEPRDSAVYFCASGWDIQETQYFGPGTRLLVL.

This clonotype appeared many times. This chain joins TRBV27 and TRBJ2-2; 8 positions agree with TRBD2. Germline V gene lookup returns CDR1 MNHEY and CDR2 SMNVEV (reference sequence). The CDR3 has 16 residues. The V gene end was trimmed by 9 bases and the J gene end by 6 bases; junction bases not matched to a gene: 15. The DNA of the CDR3 is TGTGCCAGATGCGATTTGCCTCGGGGGGGCTCCGGGGAGCTGTTTTTT. It translates to CARCDLPRGGSGELFF.

CDR3 protein: CASSQDLLVEPQHF. The CDR3 nucleotides read TGCGCCAGCAGCCAAGATTTATTGGTCGAGCCCCAGCATTTT. The V gene is TRBV4-1, the J gene TRBJ1-5; D is undetermined. This CDR3 is built from 14 residues. V gave up 0 bases and J gave up 8 bases, with 11 bases separating them. In germline, CDR1 is MGHRA, CDR2 YSYEKL.

This clonotype occurred many times. The chain carries TRBV7-2 and TRBJ1-5, with D possibly being TRBD1 (5 bases). CDR1 and CDR2 from the germline V gene are SGHTA and FQGNSA. Deletions cut 1 base from V and 3 bases from J, with 16 bases between. This CDR3 has 17 residues. The CDR3 nucleotides read TGTGCCAGCAGCTTAGGGAGGCAGGGATGGTACAATCAGCCCCAGCATTTT. Its translation is CASSLGRQGWYNQPQHF. Looking up the rest from reference TRBV7-2 and TRBJ1-5 gives the full variable domain: GAGVSQSPSNKVTEKGKDVELRCDPISGHTALYWYRQSLGQGLEFLIYFQGNSAPDKSGLPSDRFSAERTGGSVSTLTIQRTQQEDSAVYLCASSLGRQGWYNQPQHFGDGTRLSIL.

The chain has TRBV5-1 and TRBJ2-7, with D hard to call. The CDR3 is 15 amino acids. Trimming cost V 0 bases and J 5 bases, with 15 bases left between them. Germline V CDR1 and CDR2: SGHRS, YFSETQ. The CDR3 protein is CASSLGPPVFDEQYF. In DNA form, the CDR3 reads TGCGCCAGCAGCTTGGGGCCCCCCGTATTCGACGAGCAGTACTTC.

The sample holds a few counts of this clonotype. The chain recombines TRBV7-8 with TRBJ1-1; D call uncertain. The CDR3 loop spans 15 amino acids. Germline CDR1 reads SGHVS; CDR2 reads FQNEAQ. V was cut by 1 base and J by 1 base, with 10 bases left in between. The chain's CDR3 is CASSLVGHQNTEAFF. For the CDR3, the DNA is TGTGCCAGCAGCTTAGTTGGGCACCAGAACACTGAAGCTTTCTTT.

There are many counts of this clonotype. The V and J genes are TRBV6-1 and TRBJ1-2, with a tentative D call TRBD1 (6 bases). The germline CDR1 and CDR2 sequences are MNHNS and SASEGT. V was clipped by 7 bases and J by 3 bases, with 15 bases between them. This CDR3 has 14 residues. This CDR3 reads CASIDRSSYYGYTF. The CDR3 DNA sequence: TGTGCCAGCATCGACAGGTCTTCGTACTATGGCTACACCTTC.

The sample holds a few counts of this clonotype. A much larger clone sits a single nucleotide away, making a read error possible. The V gene is TRBV30, the J gene TRBJ2-7; D is unresolved. In germline, CDR1 is GTSNPN, CDR2 SVGIG (reference sequence). V was cut by 4 bases and J by 8 bases, with 12 bases left in between. This CDR3 has 11 residues. CDR3 in DNA: TGTGCCTGGAATGGGGAATACAAGCAGTACTTC. The encoded protein is CAWNGEYKQYF.

The rearrangement uses TRBV12-3 or TRBV12-4 and TRBJ2-7, with 7 bases that match TRBD1. The CDR3 runs 13 residues. V shed 11 bases and J 1 base; nucleotides not matched to a gene: 8. For the CDR3, the DNA is TGTGCCCCTCACGGGACAGAATCCTACGAGCAGTACTTC. Translation gives CAPHGTESYEQYF.

This clonotype was detected ten times or more. The chain carries TRBV30 and TRBJ2-5; either TRBD1 or TRBD2 may supply D (5 bases each). The V and J ends lost 8 bases and 1 base respectively, with 11 bases between them. Germline assignment: CDR1 GTSNPN and CDR2 SVGIG (reference sequence). The CDR3 covers 12 residues. The CDR3 nucleotides read TGTGCCCCTCGGGACGCCCAAGAGACCCAGTACTTC. It translates to CAPRDAQETQYF.

This clonotype was found many times. This sequence joins TRBV12-3 or TRBV12-4 and TRBJ1-4; D might be TRBD1 (5 bases). Deletions cut 1 base from V and 8 bases from J, with 11 bases between. This CDR3 contains 14 residues. The CDR3 nucleotides are TGTGCCAGCAGTTTAGTCGGGGGTGGAGAAAAACTGTTTTTT. Residues: CASSLVGGGEKLFF.

This clonotype was seen repeatedly, ten times or more. The chain has TRBV6-1 and TRBJ2-1; D call uncertain. Germline-derived CDR1 and CDR2 are MNHNS and SASEGT. This CDR3 contains 13 residues. V was pared by 5 bases and J by 15 bases, with 20 bases between. CDR3 amino acids: CASSNGLRYEVFF. CDR3 DNA sequence: TGTGCCAGCAGTAACGGCCTTAGGTATGAGGTGTTCTTC.

This clonotype showed up many times. The gene calls are TRBV18 and TRBJ2-4; 10 bases agree with TRBD1. This CDR3 has 15 amino acids. Germline-derived CDR1 and CDR2 are KGHSH and LQKENI. The V segment lost 5 bases and the J segment 3 bases; nucleotides outside the gene matches: 4. CDR3 region: CASSTTGGVKNIQYF. The CDR3 DNA reads as TGTGCCAGCTCAACGACAGGGGGCGTCAAAAACATTCAGTACTTC.